What follows describes a single T cell receptor (beta chain). V shed 3 bases and J shed 2 bases, with 13 bases lying between them. The CDR3 covers 14 residues. Germline CDR1 reads DFQATT; CDR2 reads SNEGSKA (reference sequence). Time point specified: persistent/refractory GD, antithyroid drugs over 5 years with positive TRAb. RNA isolated from PBMCs was used to make the TCR library. EDTA tubes were used for drawing roughly 9 milliliters of peripheral blood. This sample stems from a study of regulatory T cells in long-lasting Graves disease. Construction of TCR beta libraries relied on iRepertoire HTBI primers and on Arm-PCR targeting CDR3 regions. TCRdb reprocessed the multiplex PCR reads via MiXCR and lists one record per CDR3 protein. The table lists about 660,000 distinct CDR3 sequences, 25% to 30% of them singletons.

The TCR was taken from a female donor with Graves disease. The material sequenced was peripheral blood mononuclear cells (PBMCs), taken when the disease was refractory, from a patient treated with antithyroid drugs. V usage is TRBV20-1 and J usage is TRBJ1-1; D is unresolved. For the CDR3, the DNA is TGCAGTGCTAGCACTCTAGGCTACAACACTGAAGCTTTCTTT. Translation gives CSASTLGYNTEAFF.